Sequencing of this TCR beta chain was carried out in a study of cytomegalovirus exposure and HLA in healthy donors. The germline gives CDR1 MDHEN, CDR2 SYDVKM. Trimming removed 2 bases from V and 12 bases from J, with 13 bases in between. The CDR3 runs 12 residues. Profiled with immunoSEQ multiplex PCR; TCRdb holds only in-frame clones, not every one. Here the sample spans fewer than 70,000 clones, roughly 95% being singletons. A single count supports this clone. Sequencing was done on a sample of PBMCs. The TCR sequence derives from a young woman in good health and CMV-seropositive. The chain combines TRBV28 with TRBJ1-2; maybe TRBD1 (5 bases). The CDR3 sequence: CASSLRGGKNTF. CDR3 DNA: TGTGCCAGCAGTTTACGGGGCGGGAAAAACACCTTC.